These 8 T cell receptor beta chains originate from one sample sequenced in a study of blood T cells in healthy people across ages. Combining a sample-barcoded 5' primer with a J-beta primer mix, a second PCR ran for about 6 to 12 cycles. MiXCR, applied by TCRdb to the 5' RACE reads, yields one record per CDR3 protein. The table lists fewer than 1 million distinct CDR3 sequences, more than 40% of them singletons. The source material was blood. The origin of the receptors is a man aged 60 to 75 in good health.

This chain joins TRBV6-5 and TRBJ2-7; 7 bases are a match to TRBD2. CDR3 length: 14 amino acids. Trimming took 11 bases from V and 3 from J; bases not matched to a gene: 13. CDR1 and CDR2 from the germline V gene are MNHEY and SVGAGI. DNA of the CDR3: TGTGCCTCGCAACTCGGCGGGGGTCTCTACGAGCAGTACTTC. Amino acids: CASQLGGGLYEQYF.

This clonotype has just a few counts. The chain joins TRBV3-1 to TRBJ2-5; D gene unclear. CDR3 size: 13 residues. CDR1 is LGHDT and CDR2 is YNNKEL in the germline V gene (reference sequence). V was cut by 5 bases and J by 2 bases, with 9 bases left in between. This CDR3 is CASSAAIQETQYF. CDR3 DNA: TGTGCCAGCAGCGCGGCGATACAAGAGACCCAGTACTTC.

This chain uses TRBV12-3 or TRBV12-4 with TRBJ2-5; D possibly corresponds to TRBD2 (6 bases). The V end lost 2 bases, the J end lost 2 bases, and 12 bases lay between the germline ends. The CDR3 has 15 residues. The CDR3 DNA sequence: TGTGCCAGCAGTTTAAGTTTCGGGGGTCAAGAGACCCAGTACTTC. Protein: CASSLSFGGQETQYF.

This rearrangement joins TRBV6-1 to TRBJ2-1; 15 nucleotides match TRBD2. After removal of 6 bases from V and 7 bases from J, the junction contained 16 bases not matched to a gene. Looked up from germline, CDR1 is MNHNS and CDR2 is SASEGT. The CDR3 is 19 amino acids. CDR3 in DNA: TGTGCCAGCAGACGCCACCCCGGACTAGCGGGGGGGCTTCGGAATGAGCAGTTCTTC. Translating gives CASRRHPGLAGGLRNEQFF.

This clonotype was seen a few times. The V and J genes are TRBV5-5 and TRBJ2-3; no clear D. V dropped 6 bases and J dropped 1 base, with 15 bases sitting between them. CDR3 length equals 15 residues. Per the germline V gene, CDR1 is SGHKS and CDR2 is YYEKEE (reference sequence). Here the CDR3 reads CASTPMERGTDTQYF. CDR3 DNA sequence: TGTGCCAGCACCCCAATGGAACGGGGCACAGATACGCAGTATTTT.

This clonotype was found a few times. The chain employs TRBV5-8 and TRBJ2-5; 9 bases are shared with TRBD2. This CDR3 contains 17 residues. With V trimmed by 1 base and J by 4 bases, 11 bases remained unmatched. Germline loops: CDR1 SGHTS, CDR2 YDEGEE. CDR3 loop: CASSLSRLAGTGETQYF. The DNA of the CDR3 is TGTGCCAGCAGCTTGAGTAGGCTAGCGGGGACCGGAGAGACCCAGTACTTC.

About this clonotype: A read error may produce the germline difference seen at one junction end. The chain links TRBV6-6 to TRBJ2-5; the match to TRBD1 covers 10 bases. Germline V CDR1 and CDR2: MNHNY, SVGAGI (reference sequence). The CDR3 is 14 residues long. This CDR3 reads CAGSSGTDRGEQYF. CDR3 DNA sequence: TGTGCCGGCAGCTCCGGGACGGACAGGGGGGAGCAGTACTTC.

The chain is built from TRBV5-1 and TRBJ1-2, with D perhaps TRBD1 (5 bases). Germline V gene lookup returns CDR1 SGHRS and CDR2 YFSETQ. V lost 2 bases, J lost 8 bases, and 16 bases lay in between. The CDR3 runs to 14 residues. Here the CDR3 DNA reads TGCGCCAGCAGCTTCCCCGATGGGGCTGAGGGCTACACCTTC. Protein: CASSFPDGAEGYTF. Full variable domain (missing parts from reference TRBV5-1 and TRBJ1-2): KAGVTQTPRYLIKTRGQQVTLSCSPISGHRSVSWYQQTPGQGLQFLFEYFSETQRNKGNFPGRFSGRQFSNSRSEMNVSTLELGDSALYLCASSFPDGAEGYTFGSGTRLTVV.